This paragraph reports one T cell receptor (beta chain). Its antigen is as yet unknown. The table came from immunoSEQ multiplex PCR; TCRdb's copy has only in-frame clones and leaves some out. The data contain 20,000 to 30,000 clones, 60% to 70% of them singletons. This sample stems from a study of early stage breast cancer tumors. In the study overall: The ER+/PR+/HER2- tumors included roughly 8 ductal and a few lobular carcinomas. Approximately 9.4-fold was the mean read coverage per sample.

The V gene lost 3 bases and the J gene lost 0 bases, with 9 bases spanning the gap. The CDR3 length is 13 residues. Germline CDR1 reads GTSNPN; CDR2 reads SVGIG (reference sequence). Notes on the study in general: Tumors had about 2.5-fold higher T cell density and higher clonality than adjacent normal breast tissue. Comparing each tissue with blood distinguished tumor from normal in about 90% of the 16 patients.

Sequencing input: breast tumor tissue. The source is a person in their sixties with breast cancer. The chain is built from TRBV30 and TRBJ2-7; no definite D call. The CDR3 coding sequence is TGTGCCTGGAGCAGGCTCTTCTCCTACGAGCAGTACTTC. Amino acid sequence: CAWSRLFSYEQYF.